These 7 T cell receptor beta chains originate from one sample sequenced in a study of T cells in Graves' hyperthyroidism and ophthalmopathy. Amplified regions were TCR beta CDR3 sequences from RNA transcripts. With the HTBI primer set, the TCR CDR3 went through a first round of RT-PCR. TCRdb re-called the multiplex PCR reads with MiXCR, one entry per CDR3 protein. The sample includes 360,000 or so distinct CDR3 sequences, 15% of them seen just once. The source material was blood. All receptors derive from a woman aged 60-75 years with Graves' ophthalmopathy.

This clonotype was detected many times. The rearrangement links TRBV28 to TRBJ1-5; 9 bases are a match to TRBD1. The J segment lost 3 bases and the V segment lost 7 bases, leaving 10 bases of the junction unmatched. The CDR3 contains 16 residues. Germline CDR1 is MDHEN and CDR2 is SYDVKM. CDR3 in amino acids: CASNTGTGFFNQPQHF. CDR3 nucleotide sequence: TGTGCCAGCAACACCGGGACAGGGTTTTTCAATCAGCCCCAGCATTTT.

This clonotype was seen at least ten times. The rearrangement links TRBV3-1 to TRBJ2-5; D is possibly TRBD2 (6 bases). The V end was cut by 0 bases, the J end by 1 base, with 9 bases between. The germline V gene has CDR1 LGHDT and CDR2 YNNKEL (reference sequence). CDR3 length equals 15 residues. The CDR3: CASSQDGTPQETQYF. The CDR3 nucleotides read TGTGCCAGCAGCCAAGACGGGACTCCCCAAGAGACCCAGTACTTC.

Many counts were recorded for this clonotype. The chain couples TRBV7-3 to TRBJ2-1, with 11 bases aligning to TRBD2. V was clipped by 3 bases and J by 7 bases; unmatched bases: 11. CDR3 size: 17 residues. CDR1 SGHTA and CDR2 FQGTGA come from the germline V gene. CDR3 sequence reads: CASSFDPGLAAQNEQFF. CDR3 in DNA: TGTGCCAGCAGCTTCGACCCGGGACTAGCGGCACAAAATGAGCAGTTCTTC.

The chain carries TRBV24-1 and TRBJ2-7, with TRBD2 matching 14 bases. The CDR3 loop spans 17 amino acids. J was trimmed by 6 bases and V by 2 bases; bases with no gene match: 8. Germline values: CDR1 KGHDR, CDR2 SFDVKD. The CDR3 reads CATSDSSGTSGRGEQYF. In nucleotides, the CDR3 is TGTGCCACCAGTGATTCTTCCGGGACTAGCGGGAGAGGCGAGCAGTACTTC.

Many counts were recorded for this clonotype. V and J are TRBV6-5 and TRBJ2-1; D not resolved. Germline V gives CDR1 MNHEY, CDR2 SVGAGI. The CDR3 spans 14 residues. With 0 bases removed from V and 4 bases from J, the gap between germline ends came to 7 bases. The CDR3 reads CASSYSNEYNEQFF. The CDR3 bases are TGTGCCAGCAGTTACTCCAACGAATACAATGAGCAGTTCTTC.

This CDR3 is CASTGAGVRALFF. In nucleotides, the CDR3 is TGTGCCAGCACTGGGGCCGGCGTGAGGGCACTGTTTTTT. The rearrangement uses TRBV7-9 and TRBJ1-4; D is perhaps TRBD1 (5 bases). There are 13 residues in the CDR3. From germline, CDR1 is SEHNR and CDR2 FQNEAQ (reference sequence). Trimming shortened V by 7 bases and J by 13 bases, and 19 bases separated the two germline ends.

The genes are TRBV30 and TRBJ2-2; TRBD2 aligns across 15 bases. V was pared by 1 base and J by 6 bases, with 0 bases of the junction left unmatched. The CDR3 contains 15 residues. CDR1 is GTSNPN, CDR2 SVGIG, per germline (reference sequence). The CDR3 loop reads CAWSGTSGRAGELFF. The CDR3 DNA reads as TGTGCCTGGAGTGGGACTAGCGGGAGGGCCGGGGAGCTGTTTTTT.